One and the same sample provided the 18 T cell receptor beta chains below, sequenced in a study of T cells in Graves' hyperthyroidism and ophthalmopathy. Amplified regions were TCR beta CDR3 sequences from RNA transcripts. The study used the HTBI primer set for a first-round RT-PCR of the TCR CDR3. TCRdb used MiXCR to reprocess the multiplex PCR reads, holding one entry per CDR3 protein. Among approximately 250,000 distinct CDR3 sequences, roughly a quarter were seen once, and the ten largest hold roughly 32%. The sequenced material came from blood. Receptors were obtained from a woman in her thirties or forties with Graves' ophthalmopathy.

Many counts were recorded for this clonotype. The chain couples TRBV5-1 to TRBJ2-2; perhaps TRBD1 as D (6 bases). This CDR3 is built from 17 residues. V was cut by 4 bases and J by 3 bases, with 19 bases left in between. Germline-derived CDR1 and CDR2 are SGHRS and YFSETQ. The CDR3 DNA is TGCGCCAGCAGCACTCAAGGACAGACAGGAGACACCGGGGAGCTGTTTTTT. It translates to CASSTQGQTGDTGELFF.

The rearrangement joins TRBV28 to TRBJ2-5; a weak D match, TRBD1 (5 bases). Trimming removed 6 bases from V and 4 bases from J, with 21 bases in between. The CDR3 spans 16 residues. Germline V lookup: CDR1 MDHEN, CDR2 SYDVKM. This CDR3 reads CASSKGWQGGRETQYF. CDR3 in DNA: TGTGCCAGCAGCAAAGGGTGGCAGGGCGGTCGAGAGACCCAGTACTTC. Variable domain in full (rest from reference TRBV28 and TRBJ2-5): DVKVTQSSRYLVKRTGEKVFLECVQDMDHENMFWYRQDPGLGLRLIYFSYDVKMKEKGDIPEGYSVSREKKERFSLILESASTNQTSMYLCASSKGWQGGRETQYFGPGTRLLVL.

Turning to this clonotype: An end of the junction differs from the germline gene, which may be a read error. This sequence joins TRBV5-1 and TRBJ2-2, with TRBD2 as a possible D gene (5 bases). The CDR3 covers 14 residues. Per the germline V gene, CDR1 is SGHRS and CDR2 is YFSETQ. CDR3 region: CASSLEEITGELSF. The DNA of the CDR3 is TGCGCCAGCAGCTTGGAGGAGATAACCGGGGAGCTGTCTTTT.

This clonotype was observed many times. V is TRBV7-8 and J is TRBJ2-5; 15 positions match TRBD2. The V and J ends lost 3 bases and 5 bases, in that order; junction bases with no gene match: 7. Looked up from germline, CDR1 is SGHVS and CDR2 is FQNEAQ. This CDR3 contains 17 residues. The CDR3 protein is CASSLRTSGRAGETQYF. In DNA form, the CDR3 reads TGTGCCAGCAGCTTGAGGACTAGCGGGAGGGCTGGGGAGACCCAGTACTTC.

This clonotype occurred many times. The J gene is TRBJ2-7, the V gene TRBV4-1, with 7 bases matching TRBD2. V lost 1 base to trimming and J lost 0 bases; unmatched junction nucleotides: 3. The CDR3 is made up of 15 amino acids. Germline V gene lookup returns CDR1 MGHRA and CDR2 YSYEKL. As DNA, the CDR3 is TGCGCCAGCAGCCAAGGGGTAGCGGGCTCCTACGAGCAGTACTTC. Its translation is CASSQGVAGSYEQYF.

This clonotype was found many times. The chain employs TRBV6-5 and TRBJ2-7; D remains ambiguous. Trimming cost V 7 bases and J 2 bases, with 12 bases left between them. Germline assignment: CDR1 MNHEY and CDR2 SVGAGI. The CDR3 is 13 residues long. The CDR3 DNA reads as TGTGCCAGCACACCGGACGGAGCCTACGAGCAGTACTTC. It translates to CASTPDGAYEQYF.

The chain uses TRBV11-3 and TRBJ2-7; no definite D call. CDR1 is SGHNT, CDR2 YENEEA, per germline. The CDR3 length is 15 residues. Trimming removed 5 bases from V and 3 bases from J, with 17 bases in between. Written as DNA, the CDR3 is TGTGCCAGCAGCCCCGGTCCCCTCTCCTACTACGAGCAGTACTTC. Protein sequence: CASSPGPLSYYEQYF. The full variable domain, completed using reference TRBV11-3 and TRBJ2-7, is EAGVVQSPRYKIIEKKQPVAFWCNPISGHNTLYWYLQNLGQGPELLIRYENEEAVDDSQLPKDRFSAERLKGVDSTLKIQPAELGDSAVYLCASSPGPLSYYEQYFGPGTRLTVT.

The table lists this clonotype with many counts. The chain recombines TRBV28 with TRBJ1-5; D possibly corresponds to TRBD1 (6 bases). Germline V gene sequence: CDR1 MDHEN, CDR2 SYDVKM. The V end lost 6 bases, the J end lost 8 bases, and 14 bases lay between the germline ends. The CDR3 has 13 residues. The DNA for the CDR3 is TGTGCCAGCAGACGAGACAGGTCCGAGCCCCAGCATTTT. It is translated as CASRRDRSEPQHF.

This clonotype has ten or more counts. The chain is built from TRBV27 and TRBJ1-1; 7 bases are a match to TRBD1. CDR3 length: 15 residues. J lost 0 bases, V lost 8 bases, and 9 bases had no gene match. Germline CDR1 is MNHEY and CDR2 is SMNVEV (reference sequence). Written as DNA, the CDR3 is TGTGCCAGCTTCAGGGACAGCCTTATGAACACTGAAGCTTTCTTT. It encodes CASFRDSLMNTEAFF.

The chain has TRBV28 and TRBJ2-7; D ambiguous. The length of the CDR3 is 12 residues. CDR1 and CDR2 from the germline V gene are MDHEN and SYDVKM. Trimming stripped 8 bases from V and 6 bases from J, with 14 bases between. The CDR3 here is CASGSGSFEQYF. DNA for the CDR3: TGTGCCAGCGGCAGTGGAAGTTTCGAGCAGTACTTC. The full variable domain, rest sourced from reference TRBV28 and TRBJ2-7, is DVKVTQSSRYLVKRTGEKVFLECVQDMDHENMFWYRQDPGLGLRLIYFSYDVKMKEKGDIPEGYSVSREKKERFSLILESASTNQTSMYLCASGSGSFEQYFGPGTRLTVT.

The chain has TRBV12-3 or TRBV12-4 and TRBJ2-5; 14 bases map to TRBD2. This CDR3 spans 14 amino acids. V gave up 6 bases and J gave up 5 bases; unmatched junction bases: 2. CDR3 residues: CASRTSGREETQYF. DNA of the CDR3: TGTGCCAGCAGGACTAGCGGGAGGGAGGAGACCCAGTACTTC.

The CDR3 loop is CASSPGLARLEQYF. DNA for the CDR3: TGTGCCAGCAGTCCCGGACTAGCCCGCCTCGAGCAGTACTTC. This rearrangement joins TRBV6-1 to TRBJ2-7; TRBD2 matches 8 bases. After removal of 5 bases from V and 6 bases from J, the junction contained 9 bases not matched to a gene. This CDR3 is built from 14 residues. Per the germline V gene, CDR1 is MNHNS and CDR2 is SASEGT.

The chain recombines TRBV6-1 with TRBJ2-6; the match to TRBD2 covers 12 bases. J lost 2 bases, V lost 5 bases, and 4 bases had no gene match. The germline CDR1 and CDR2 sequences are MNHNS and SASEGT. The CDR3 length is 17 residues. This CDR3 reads CASSQTSGRPGANVLTF. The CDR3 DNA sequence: TGTGCCAGCAGTCAGACTAGCGGGAGACCTGGGGCCAACGTCCTGACTTTC.

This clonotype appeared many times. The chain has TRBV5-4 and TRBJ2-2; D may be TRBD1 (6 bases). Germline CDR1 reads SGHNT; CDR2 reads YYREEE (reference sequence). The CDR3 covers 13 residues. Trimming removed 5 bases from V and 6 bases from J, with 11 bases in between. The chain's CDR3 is CASRMDSSGELFF. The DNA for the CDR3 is TGTGCCAGCAGAATGGACAGTTCCGGGGAGCTGTTTTTT. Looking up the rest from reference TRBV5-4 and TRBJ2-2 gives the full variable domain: ETGVTQSPTHLIKTRGQQVTLRCSSQSGHNTVSWYQQALGQGPQFIFQYYREEENGRGNFPPRFSGLQFPNYSSELNVNALELDDSALYLCASRMDSSGELFFGEGSRLTVL.

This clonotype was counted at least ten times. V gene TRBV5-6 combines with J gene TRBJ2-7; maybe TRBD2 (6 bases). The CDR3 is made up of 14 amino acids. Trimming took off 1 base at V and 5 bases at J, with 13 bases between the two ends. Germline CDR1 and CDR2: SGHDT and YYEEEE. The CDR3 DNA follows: TGTGCCAGCAGCTTGTGGTCTAGCGATGACGAGCAGTACTTC. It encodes CASSLWSSDDEQYF.

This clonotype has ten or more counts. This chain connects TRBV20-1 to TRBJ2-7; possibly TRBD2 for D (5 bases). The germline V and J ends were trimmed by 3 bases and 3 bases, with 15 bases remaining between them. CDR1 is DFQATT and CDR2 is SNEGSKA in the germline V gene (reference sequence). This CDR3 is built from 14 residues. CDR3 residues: CSASGLRSLYEQYF. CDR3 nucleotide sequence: TGCAGTGCTAGCGGACTCCGATCCCTCTACGAGCAGTACTTC.

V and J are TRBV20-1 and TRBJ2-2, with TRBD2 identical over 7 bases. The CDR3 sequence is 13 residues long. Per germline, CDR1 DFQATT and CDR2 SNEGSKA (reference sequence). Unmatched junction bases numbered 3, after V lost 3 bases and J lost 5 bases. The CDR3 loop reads CSASSGFTGELFF. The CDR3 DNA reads TGCAGTGCTAGTAGCGGGTTTACCGGGGAGCTGTTTTTT.

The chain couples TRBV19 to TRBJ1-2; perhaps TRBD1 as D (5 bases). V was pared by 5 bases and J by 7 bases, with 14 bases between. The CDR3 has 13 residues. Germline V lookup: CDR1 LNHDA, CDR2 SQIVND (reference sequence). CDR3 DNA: TGTGCCAGTAGTCGGGGCCGCTCAAGTGGCTACACCTTC. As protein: CASSRGRSSGYTF.